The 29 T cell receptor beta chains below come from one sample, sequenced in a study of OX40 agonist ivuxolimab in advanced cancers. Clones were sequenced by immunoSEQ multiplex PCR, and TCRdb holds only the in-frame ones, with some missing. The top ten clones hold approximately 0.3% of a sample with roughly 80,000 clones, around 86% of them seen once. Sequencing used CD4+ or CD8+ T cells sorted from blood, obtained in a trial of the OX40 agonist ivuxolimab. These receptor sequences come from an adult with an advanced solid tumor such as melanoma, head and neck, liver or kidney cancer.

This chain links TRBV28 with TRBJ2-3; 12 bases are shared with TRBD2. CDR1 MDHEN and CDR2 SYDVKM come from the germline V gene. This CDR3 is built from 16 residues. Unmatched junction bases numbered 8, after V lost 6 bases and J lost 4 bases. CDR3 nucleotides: TGTGCCAGCAGCCGCCGACTAGCGGGAGTATCAGATACGCAGTATTTT. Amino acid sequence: CASSRRLAGVSDTQYF. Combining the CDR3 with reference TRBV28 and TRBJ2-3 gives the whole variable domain DVKVTQSSRYLVKRTGEKVFLECVQDMDHENMFWYRQDPGLGLRLIYFSYDVKMKEKGDIPEGYSVSREKKERFSLILESASTNQTSMYLCASSRRLAGVSDTQYFGPGTRLTVL.

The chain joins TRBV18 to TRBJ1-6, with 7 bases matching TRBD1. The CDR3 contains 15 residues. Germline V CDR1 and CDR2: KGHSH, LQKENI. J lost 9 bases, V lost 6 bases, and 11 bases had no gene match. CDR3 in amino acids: CASSSQDREVSPLHF. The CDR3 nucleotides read TGTGCCAGCTCCTCCCAAGACAGGGAGGTTTCACCCCTCCACTTT.

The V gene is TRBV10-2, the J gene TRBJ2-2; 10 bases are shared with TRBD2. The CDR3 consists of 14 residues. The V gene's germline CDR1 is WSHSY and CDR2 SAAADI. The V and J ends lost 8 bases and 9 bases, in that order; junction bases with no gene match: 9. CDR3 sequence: CASGASGGLRELFF. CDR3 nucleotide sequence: TGCGCCAGCGGAGCTAGCGGGGGCCTCCGGGAGCTGTTTTTT.

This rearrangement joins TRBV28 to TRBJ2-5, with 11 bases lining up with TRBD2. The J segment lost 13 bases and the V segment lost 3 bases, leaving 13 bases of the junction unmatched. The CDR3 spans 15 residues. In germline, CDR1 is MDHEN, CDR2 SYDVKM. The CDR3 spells CASSLGLAGGNIWYF. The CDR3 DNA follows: TGTGCCAGCAGTTTGGGGCTAGCGGGGGGAAATATATGGTACTTC.

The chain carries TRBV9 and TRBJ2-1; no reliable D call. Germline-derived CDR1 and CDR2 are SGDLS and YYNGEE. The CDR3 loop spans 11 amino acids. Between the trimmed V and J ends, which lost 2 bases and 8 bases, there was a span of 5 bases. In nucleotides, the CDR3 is TGTGCCAGCAGCGTGGGATATGAGCAGTTCTTC. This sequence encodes CASSVGYEQFF. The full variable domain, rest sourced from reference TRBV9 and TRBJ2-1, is DSGVTQTPKHLITATGQRVTLRCSPRSGDLSVYWYQQSLDQGLQFLIQYYNGEERAKGNILERFSAQQFPDLHSELNLSSLELGDSALYFCASSVGYEQFFGPGTRLTVL.

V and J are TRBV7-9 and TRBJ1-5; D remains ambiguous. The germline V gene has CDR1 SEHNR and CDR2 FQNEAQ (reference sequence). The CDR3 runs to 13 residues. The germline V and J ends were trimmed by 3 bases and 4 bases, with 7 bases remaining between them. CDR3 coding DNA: TGTGCCAGCAGCTTGGACGGTAATCAGCCCCAGCATTTT. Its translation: CASSLDGNQPQHF.

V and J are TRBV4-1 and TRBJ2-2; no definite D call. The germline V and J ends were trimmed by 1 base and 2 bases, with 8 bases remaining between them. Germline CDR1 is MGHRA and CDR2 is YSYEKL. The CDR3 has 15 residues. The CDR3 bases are TGCGCCAGCAGCCAAGGGTCCCGAAACACCGGGGAGCTGTTTTTT. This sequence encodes CASSQGSRNTGELFF.

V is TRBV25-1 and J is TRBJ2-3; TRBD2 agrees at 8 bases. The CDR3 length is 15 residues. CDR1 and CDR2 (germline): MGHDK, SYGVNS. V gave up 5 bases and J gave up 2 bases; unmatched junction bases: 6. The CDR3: CASSLASGSTDTQYF. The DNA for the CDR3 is TGTGCCAGCAGTTTGGCTAGCGGGTCCACAGATACGCAGTATTTT.

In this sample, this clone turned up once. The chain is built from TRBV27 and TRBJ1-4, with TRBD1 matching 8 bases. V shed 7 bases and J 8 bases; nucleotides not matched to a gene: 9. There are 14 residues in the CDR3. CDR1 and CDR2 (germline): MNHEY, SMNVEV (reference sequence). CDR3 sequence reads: CASKAGDRGEKLFF. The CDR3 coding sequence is TGTGCCAGCAAGGCCGGTGACAGGGGCGAAAAACTGTTTTTT.

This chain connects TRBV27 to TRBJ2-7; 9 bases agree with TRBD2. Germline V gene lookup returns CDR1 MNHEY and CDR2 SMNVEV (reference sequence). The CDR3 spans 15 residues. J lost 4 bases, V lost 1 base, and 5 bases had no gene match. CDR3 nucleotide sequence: TGTGCCAGCAGTTTATTAGCGGGGGCCCAATACGAGCAGTACGTC. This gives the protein CASSLLAGAQYEQYV.

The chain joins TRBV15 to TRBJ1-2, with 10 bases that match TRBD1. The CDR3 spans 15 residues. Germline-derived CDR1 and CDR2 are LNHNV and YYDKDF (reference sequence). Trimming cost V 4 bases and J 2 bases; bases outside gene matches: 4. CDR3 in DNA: TGTGCCACCAGCACACCGGACAGGGGGAACTATGGCTACACCTTC. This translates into CATSTPDRGNYGYTF.

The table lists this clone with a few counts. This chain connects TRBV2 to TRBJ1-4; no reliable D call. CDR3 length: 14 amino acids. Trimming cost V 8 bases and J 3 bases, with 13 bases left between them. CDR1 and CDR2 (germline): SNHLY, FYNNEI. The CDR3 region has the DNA TGTGCCAGCGGGCGGTCGGGCGCTAATGAAAAACTGTTTTTT. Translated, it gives CASGRSGANEKLFF.

Here the CDR3 reads CASSLGTGKGQPQHF. In DNA form, the CDR3 reads TGCGCCAGCAGCCTCGGGACAGGGAAAGGTCAGCCCCAGCATTTT. V and J are TRBV5-1 and TRBJ1-5; 9 bases are a match to TRBD1. Trimming took 4 bases from V and 6 from J; bases not matched to a gene: 8. CDR3 size: 15 residues. Germline V lookup: CDR1 SGHRS, CDR2 YFSETQ.

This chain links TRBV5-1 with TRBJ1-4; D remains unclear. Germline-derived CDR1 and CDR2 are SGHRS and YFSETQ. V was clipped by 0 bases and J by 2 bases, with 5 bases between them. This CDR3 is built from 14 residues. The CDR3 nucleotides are TGCGCCAGCAGCTTGGCACGGACTAATGAAAAACTGTTTTTT. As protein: CASSLARTNEKLFF.

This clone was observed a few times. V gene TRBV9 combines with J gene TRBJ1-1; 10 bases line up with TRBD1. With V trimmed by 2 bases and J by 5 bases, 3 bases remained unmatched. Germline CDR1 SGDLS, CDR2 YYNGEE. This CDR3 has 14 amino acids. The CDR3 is CASSVGTGETEAFF. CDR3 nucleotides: TGTGCCAGCAGCGTGGGGACAGGGGAAACTGAAGCTTTCTTT.

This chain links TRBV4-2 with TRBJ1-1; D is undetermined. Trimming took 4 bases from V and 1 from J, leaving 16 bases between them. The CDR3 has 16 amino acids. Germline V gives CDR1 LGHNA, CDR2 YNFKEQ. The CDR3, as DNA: TGTGCCAGCAGCCGGATGGAGGACGGCGGGAACACTGAAGCTTTCTTT. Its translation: CASSRMEDGGNTEAFF.

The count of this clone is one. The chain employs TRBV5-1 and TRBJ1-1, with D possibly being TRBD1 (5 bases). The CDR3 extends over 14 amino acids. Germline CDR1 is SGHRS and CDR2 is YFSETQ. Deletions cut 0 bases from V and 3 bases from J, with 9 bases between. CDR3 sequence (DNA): TGCGCCAGCAGCTTGGTGTGGGGGGACACTGAAGCTTTCTTT. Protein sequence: CASSLVWGDTEAFF.

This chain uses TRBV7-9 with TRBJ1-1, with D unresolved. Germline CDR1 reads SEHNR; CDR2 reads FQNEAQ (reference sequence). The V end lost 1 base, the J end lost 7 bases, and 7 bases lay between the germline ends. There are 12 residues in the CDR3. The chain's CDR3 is CASSLVQIEAFF. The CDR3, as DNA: TGTGCCAGCAGCTTAGTACAGATTGAAGCTTTCTTT.

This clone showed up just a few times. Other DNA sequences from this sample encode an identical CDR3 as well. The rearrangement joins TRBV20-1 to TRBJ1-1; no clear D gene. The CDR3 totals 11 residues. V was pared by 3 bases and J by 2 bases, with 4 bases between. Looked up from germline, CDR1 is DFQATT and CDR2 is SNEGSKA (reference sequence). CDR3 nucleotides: TGCAGTGCTAGGGGTAACACTGAAGCTTTCTTT. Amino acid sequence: CSARGNTEAFF.

The CDR3 nucleotides are TGTGCCAGCAGCTTAGCTCTTAAGAACACTGAAGCTTTCTTT. Translating it yields CASSLALKNTEAFF. The chain uses TRBV7-2 and TRBJ1-1, with unresolved D. Germline values: CDR1 SGHTA, CDR2 FQGNSA. V lost 0 bases to trimming and J lost 1 base, with 6 bases between them. This CDR3 contains 14 residues.

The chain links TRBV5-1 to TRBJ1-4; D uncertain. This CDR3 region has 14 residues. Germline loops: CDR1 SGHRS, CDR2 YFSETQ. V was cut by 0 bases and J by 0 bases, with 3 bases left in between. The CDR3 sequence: CASSLGSTNEKLFF. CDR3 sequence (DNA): TGCGCCAGCAGCTTGGGTTCAACTAATGAAAAACTGTTTTTT.

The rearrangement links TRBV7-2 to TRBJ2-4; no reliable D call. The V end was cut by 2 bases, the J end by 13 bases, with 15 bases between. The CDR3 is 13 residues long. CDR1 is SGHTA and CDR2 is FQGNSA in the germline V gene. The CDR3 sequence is CASSLSKQDLQYF. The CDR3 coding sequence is TGTGCCAGCAGCTTAAGTAAGCAGGACCTGCAGTACTTC.

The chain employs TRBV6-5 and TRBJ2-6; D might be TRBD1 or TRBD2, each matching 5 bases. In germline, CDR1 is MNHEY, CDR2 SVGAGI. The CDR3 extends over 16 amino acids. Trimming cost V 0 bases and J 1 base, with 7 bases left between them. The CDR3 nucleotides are TGTGCCAGCAGTTACTCGAGGGGTTCTGGGGCCAACGTCCTGACTTTC. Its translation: CASSYSRGSGANVLTF.

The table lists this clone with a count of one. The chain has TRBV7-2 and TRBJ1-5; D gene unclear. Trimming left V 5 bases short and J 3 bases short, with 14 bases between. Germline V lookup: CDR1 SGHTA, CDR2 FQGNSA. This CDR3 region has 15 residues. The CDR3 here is CASSPEWAFNQPQHF. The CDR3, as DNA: TGTGCCAGCAGCCCAGAGTGGGCGTTCAATCAGCCCCAGCATTTT.

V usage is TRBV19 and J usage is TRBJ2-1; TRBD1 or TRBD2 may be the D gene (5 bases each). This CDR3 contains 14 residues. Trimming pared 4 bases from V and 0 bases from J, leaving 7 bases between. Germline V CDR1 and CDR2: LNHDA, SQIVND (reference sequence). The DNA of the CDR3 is TGTGCCAGTAGTACGGGGACCTCCTACAATGAGCAGTTCTTC. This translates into CASSTGTSYNEQFF.

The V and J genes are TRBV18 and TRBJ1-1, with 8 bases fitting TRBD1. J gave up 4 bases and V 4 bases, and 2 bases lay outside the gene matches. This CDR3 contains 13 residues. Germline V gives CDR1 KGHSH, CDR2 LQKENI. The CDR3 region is CASSQQGVTEAFF. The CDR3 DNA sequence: TGTGCCAGCTCACAACAGGGGGTCACTGAAGCTTTCTTT.

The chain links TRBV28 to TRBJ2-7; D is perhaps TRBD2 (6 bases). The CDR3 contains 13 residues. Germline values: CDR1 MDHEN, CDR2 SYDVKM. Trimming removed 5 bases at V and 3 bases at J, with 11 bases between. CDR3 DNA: TGTGCCAGCAGTCCCCCGGGGGTCTACGAGCAGTACTTC. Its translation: CASSPPGVYEQYF.

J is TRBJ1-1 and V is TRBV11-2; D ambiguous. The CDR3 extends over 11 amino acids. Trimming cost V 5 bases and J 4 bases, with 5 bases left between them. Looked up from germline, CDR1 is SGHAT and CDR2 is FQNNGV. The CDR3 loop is CASSRSTEAFF. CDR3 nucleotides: TGTGCCAGCAGCCGCTCCACTGAAGCTTTCTTT.

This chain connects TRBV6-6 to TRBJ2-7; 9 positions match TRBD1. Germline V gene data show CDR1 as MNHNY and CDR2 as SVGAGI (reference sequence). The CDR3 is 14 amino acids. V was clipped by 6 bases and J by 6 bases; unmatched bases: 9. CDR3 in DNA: TGTGCCAGCAGCCCTCTACAGGGGGCTGCCGAGCAGTACGTC. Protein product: CASSPLQGAAEQYV.